Listed below are T cell receptor beta chains from one sample, sequenced in a study of blood T cell repertoires in COVID-19. Clones were read by immunoSEQ multiplex PCR, and TCRdb kept only the in-frame ones, dropping some. The sample lists about half a million clones, 80% to 90% occurring once. The sequencing sample was made of PBMCs or T cells enriched from blood (not recorded which). These receptors all come from a woman in her fifties or sixties who had recovered from COVID-19. The CDR3 runs from the conserved cysteine through the conserved F or W. A D gene is named only where the DNA matches it firmly. Only part of the rows carry a size: once, few, many, or a class if the clone is expanded.

clone_size	j_call	d_call	v_call	cdr3_nt	cdr3_aa
-	TRBJ1-5	-	TRBV18	TGTGCCAGCTCCCCAACAGGGAATAATCAGCCCCAGCATTTT	CASSPTGNNQPQHF
-	TRBJ2-5	-	TRBV5-1	TGCGCCAGCAGCTTCTTTGGGGGGGCTGAGACCCAGTACTTC	CASSFFGGAETQYF
-	TRBJ2-3	TRBD2	TRBV4-1	TGCGCCAGCAGCCAAGACAGGGCTAGCGGGGGGCGGGCAGATACGCAGTATTTT	CASSQDRASGGRADTQYF
once	TRBJ1-5	TRBD1	TRBV4-1	TGCGCCAGCAGTCATACCGCCGGGACAGGGGAGGAACCCCAGCATTTT	CASSHTAGTGEEPQHF
-	TRBJ1-1	TRBD1	TRBV10-3	TGTGCCATCACCCCGACAGGGGTGAACACTGAAGCTTTCTTT	CAITPTGVNTEAFF
-	TRBJ2-2	TRBD1	TRBV2	TGTGCCAGCAGTGAGGGGACAGGACGGCCCATCGGGGAGCTGTTTTTT	CASSEGTGRPIGELFF
many	TRBJ2-2	TRBD2	TRBV7-2	TGTGCCAGCAGCCCCCTAGCGGGGGGAACCGGGGAGCTGTTTTTT	CASSPLAGGTGELFF
-	TRBJ1-4	TRBD1	TRBV7-9	TGTGCCAGCAGCCGTGGACAGGGAGAAAATGAAAAACTGTTTTTT	CASSRGQGENEKLFF
-	TRBJ1-2	TRBD1	TRBV5-1	TGCGCCAGCAGCCTCCAGGGACAGGGCTCCTATGGCTACACCTTC	CASSLQGQGSYGYTF
-	TRBJ1-1	-	TRBV12-3/TRBV12-4	TGTGCCAGCAGTTTCCAGGGAAACACTGAAGCTTTCTTT	CASSFQGNTEAFF